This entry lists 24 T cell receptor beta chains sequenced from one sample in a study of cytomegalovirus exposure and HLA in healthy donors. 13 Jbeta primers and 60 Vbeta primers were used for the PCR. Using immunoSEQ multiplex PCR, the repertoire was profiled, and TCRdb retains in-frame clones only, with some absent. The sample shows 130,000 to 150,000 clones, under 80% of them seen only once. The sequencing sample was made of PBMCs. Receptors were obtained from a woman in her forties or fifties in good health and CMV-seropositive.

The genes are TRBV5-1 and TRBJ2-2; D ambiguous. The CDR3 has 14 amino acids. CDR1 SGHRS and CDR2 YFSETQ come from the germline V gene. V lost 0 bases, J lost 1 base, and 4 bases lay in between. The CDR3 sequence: CASSLARNTGELFF. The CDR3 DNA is TGCGCCAGCAGCTTGGCCAGGAACACCGGGGAGCTGTTTTTT.

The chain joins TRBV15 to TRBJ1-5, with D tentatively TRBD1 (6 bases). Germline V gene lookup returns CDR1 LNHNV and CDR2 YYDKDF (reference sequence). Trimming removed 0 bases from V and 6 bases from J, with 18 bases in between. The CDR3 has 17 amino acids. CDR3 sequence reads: CATSRDSGHPYIQPQHF. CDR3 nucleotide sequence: TGTGCCACCAGCAGAGATTCGGGACATCCTTACATTCAGCCCCAGCATTTT.

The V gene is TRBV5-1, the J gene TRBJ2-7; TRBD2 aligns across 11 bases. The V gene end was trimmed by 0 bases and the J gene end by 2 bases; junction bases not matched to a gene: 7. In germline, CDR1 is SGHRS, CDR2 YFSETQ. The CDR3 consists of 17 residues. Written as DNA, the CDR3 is TGCGCCAGCAGCTTGGGAGGGCTAGCGGGGGGAACCTACGAGCAGTACTTC. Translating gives CASSLGGLAGGTYEQYF.

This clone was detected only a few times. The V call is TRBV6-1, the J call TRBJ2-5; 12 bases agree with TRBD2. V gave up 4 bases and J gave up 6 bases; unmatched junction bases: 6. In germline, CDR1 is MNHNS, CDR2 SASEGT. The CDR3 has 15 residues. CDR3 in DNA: TGTGCCAGCAGTGTTTCTAGCGGGGGGGCACAGACCCAGTACTTC. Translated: CASSVSSGGAQTQYF.

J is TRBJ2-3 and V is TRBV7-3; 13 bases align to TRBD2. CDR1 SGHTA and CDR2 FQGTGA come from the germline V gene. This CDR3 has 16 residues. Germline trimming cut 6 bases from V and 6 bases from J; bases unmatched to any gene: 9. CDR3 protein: CASSSGLAGPGDTQYF. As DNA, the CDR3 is TGTGCCAGCAGTTCGGGACTAGCGGGGCCCGGGGATACGCAGTATTTT.

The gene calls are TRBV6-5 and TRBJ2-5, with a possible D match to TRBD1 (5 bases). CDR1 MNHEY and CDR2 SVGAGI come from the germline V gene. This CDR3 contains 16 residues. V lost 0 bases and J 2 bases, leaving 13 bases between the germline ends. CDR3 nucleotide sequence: TGTGCCAGCAGTTACTCGATGCAGGGAAGGCAAGAGACCCAGTACTTC. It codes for CASSYSMQGRQETQYF.

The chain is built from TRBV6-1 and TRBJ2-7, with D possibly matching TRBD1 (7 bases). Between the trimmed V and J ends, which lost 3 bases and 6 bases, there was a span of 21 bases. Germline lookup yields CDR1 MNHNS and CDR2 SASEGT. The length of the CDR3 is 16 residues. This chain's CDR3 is CASSDLGINRGGEQYF. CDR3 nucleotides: TGTGCCAGCAGTGATCTGGGTATCAACAGGGGAGGCGAGCAGTACTTC.

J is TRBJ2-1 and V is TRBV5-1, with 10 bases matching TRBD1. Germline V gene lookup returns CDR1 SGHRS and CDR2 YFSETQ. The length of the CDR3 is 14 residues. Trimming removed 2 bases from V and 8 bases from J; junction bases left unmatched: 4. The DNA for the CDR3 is TGCGCCAGCAGCTTTGGGACAGGGGTGGATGAGCAGTTCTTC. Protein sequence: CASSFGTGVDEQFF.

The CDR3 DNA sequence: TGTGCCAGCAGTCTACGGGGAGGCAATGAGCAGTTCTTC. This translates into CASSLRGGNEQFF. The chain uses TRBV14 and TRBJ2-1, with a possible D match to TRBD2 (6 bases). In germline, CDR1 is SGHDN, CDR2 FVKESK. The CDR3 covers 13 residues. The ends were cut back, 6 bases at V and 6 bases at J, with 12 bases in the middle.

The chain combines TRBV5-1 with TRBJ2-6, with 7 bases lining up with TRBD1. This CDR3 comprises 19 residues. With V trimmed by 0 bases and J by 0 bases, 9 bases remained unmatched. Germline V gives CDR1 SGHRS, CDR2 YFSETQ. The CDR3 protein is CASSLALGQRTSGANVLTF. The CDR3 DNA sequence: TGCGCCAGCAGCTTGGCTTTGGGACAGCGAACCTCTGGGGCCAACGTCCTGACTTTC.

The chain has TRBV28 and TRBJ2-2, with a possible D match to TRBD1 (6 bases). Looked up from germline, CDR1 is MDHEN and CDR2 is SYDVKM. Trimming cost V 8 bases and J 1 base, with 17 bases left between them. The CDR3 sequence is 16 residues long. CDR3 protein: CASGNPGTRNTGELFF. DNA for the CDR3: TGTGCCAGCGGAAACCCCGGGACACGGAACACCGGGGAGCTGTTTTTT.

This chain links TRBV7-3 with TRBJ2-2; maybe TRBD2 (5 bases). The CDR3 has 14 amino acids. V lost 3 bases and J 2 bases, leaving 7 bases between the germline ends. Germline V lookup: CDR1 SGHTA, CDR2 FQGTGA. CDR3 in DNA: TGTGCCAGCAGCTTGGGGAGTAACACCGGGGAGCTGTTTTTT. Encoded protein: CASSLGSNTGELFF.

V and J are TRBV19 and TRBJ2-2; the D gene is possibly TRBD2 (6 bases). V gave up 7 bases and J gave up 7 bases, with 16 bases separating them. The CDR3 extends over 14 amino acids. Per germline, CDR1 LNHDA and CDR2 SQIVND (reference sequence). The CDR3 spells CASIRSGGHGELFF. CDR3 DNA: TGTGCCAGTATAAGGTCCGGGGGTCACGGGGAGCTGTTTTTT.

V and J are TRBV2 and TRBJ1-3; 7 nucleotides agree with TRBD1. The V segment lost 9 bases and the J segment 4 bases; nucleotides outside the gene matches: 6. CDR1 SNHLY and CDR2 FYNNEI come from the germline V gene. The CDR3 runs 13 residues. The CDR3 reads CASVTGPGNTIYF. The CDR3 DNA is TGTGCCAGTGTGACAGGGCCCGGAAACACCATATATTTT. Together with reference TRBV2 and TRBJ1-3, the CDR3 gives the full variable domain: EPEVTQTPSHQVTQMGQEVILRCVPISNHLYFYWYRQILGQKVEFLVSFYNNEISEKSEIFDDQFSVERPDGSNFTLKIRSTKLEDSAMYFCASVTGPGNTIYFGEGSWLTVV.

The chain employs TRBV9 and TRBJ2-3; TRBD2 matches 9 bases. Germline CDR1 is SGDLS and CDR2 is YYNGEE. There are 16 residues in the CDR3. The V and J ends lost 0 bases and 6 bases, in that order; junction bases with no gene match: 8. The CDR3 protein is CASSVESSSGADTQYF. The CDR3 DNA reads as TGTGCCAGCAGCGTAGAGTCGTCTAGCGGGGCGGATACGCAGTATTTT.

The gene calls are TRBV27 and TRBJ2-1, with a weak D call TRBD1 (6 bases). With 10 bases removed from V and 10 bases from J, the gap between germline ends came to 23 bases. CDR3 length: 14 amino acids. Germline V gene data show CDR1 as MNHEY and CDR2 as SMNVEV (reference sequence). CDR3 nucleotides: TGTGCCACCGGGTTGGTGGGGGCTGAACGGGAGCAGTTCTTC. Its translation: CATGLVGAEREQFF.

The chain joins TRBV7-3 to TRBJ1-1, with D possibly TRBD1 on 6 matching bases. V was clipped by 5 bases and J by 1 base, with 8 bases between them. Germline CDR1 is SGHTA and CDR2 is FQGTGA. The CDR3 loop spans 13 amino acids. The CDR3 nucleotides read TGTGCCAGCAGCGCACAGGGGAACACTGAAGCTTTCTTT. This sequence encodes CASSAQGNTEAFF.

The CDR3 DNA sequence: TGTGCCAGCTCACCAAGGGACTCACTAGGTAGCACAGATACGCAGTATTTT. Translation gives CASSPRDSLGSTDTQYF. The V and J genes are TRBV18 and TRBJ2-3; perhaps TRBD2 as D (6 bases). The CDR3 loop spans 17 amino acids. Trimming stripped 2 bases from V and 0 bases from J, with 15 bases between. The V gene's germline CDR1 is KGHSH and CDR2 LQKENI. Looking up the rest from reference TRBV18 and TRBJ2-3 gives the full variable domain: NAGVMQNPRHLVRRRGQEARLRCSPMKGHSHVYWYRQLPEEGLKFMVYLQKENIIDESGMPKERFSAEFPKEGPSILRIQQVVRGDSAAYFCASSPRDSLGSTDTQYFGPGTRLTVL.

The CDR3 spells CASTNFRQADGYTF. For the CDR3, the DNA is TGTGCCAGCACCAATTTTCGACAAGCGGACGGCTACACCTTC. The chain uses TRBV7-2 and TRBJ1-2; D gene ambiguous. Germline loops: CDR1 SGHTA, CDR2 FQGNSA. Trimming shortened V by 7 bases and J by 8 bases, and 20 bases separated the two germline ends. The CDR3 is 14 residues long.

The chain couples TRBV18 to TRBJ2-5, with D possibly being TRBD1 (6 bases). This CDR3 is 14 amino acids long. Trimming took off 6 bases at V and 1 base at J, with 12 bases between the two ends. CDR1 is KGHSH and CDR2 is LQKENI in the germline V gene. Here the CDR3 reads CASSPRDTQETQYF. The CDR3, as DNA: TGTGCCAGCTCGCCCCGGGACACCCAAGAGACCCAGTACTTC.

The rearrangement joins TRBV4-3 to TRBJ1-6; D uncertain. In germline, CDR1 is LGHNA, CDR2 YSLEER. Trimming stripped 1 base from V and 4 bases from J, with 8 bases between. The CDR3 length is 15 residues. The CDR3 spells CASSQGTGYNSPLHF. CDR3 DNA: TGCGCCAGCAGCCAAGGAACGGGGTATAATTCACCCCTCCACTTT.

The CDR3 sequence is CASSLLRSNEAFF. The CDR3 DNA is TGTGCCAGCAGCTTATTACGATCTAATGAAGCTTTCTTT. The chain is built from TRBV7-8 and TRBJ1-1; D is uncertain. Germline lookup yields CDR1 SGHVS and CDR2 FQNEAQ. Trimming took off 2 bases at V and 7 bases at J, with 11 bases between the two ends. There are 13 residues in the CDR3.

CDR3 nucleotide sequence: TGCAGCGTTATCCAGGGGGATCCTAACTATGGCTACACCTTC. This sequence encodes CSVIQGDPNYGYTF. The genes are TRBV29-1 and TRBJ1-2; 7 bases are a match to TRBD1. This CDR3 comprises 14 residues. The germline gives CDR1 SQVTM, CDR2 ANQGSEA. J gave up 0 bases and V 5 bases, and 6 bases lay outside the gene matches.

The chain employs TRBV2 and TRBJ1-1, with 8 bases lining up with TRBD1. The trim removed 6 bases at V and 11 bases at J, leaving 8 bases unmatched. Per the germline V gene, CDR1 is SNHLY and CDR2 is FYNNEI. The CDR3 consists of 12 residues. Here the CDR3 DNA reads TGTGCCAGCAGCGCGTGGACAGGGTCGGCTTTCTTT. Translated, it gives CASSAWTGSAFF. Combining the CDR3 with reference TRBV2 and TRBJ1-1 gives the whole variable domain EPEVTQTPSHQVTQMGQEVILRCVPISNHLYFYWYRQILGQKVEFLVSFYNNEISEKSEIFDDQFSVERPDGSNFTLKIRSTKLEDSAMYFCASSAWTGSAFFGQGTRLTVV.